This T cell receptor (beta chain) was captured in a study of blood T cell repertoires in COVID-19 (dated by TCRdb to the early 2020s). Study-wide context: The collaborator samples originated in the United States, Italy and Spain and spanned the acute and convalescent phases of COVID-19. The prospective study material was composed of cDNA or gDNA derived from T cells, B-cell-depleted T cells, or PBMCs. The dataset comprised deeply sampled blood TCRbeta repertoires from subjects exposed to, actively infected with, or recovered from COVID-19. The repertoires were released in a freely available public database meant as a resource for research on the immune response to SARS-CoV-2. The samples were drawn from the first 160 participants of the ongoing ImmuneRACE study and from 1,254 subjects provided by 6 global collaborators. Nearly every sample came with metadata listing a de-identified subject ID, COVID-19 status, age in years and sex. Where HLA class I and class II types were available, the types were taken from metadata supplied by the sample provider, not from assay-based typing.

Beyond this particular receptor, the publication reports: The amount of clinical and demographic metadata varied by source and participant and was provided uncurated.

With respect to this clone: What antigen it recognizes has not been identified. Qualities for individual bases were not recorded, and no much larger clone is one base off.

V and J are trimmed by 3 bases and 1 base, and the gene matches miss 1 base of the junction. Reading the germline V gene (reference sequence) gives CDR1 LNHDA and CDR2 SQIVND. The CDR3, cysteine through phenylalanine, is 15 amino acids long. The sequence is cut down to CDR3 DNA, 45 bases in frame from base 1. TCRbeta CDR3 regions were amplified from genomic DNA by means of the immunoSEQ Assay, a bias-controlled multiplex PCR. Processing in the source paper ran as follows. Nucleated cell counts per sample were estimated from amplification of reference gene primers within the assay. To quantify the absolute abundance of each unique TCRbeta CDR3 rearrangement, sequence reads were collapsed and filtered. Productive Simpson clonality was computed per sample as the square root of Simpson's diversity index over productive rearrangements. TCRdb carries this immuneACCESS record with in-frame sequences only. Its versions omit some clonotypes, under half of them owing to an unresolved V gene in the studies checked, with the rest unexplained. V and J calls and clone size are given by that table; D and trimming were obtained from the DNA. The table for this sample lists about 59,000 clones; approximately 80% of them were counted only once. Of the sample, under 30% is held by the ten largest clones.

Each collaborating institution followed its own protocols to collect whole blood in K2EDTA tubes. For TCRbeta analysis, collaborators shipped samples in one of three forms: frozen whole blood, isolated PBMCs, or DNA extracted from either of those sample types. Sequencing input: peripheral blood. The rearranged chain carries TRBV19 and TRBJ2-3, and 10 junction bases match TRBD2. This sequence was found in a woman aged 80 or older with active or convalescent COVID-19. Here is the DNA: TGTGCCAGTAGTATGCTAGCGGGGGGCACAGATACGCAGTATTTT. Protein translation: CASSMLAGGTDTQYF. Beyond the CDR3, the reference TRBV19 and TRBJ2-3 genes provide the residues; the full variable domain reads: DGGITQSPKYLFRKEGQNVTLSCEQNLNHDAMYWYRQDPGQGLRLIYYSQIVNDFQKGDIAEGYSVSREKKESFPLTVTSAQKNPTAFYLCASSMLAGGTDTQYFGPGTRLTVL.